A single sample gave rise to the 18 T cell receptor beta chains below, sequenced in a study of cytomegalovirus exposure and HLA in healthy donors. PCR used 60 Vbeta primers and 13 Jbeta primers. Generated by immunoSEQ multiplex PCR, the TCRdb table keeps only in-frame clones and is missing some. This sample yields 150,000 to 200,000 clones, of which 80% to 85% are seen a single time; around 2% belongs to the top ten. Input material: PBMCs. These TCRs come from a human donor in good health.

This clone was recorded a few times. The chain carries TRBV6-1 and TRBJ1-2, with D perhaps matching TRBD1 (5 bases). CDR1 is MNHNS and CDR2 is SASEGT in the germline V gene. The CDR3 loop spans 13 amino acids. Trimming removed 8 bases from V and 8 bases from J, with 18 bases in between. CDR3 region: CASHPPGQRGYTF. DNA for the CDR3: TGTGCCAGCCATCCCCCAGGACAACGAGGCTACACCTTC.

This clone was picked up a small number of times. CDR3: CASRTSYEQYF. The CDR3 DNA reads TGTGCCAGCCGGACATCCTACGAGCAGTACTTC. This chain joins TRBV6-1 and TRBJ2-7, with TRBD1 as a possible D gene (5 bases). Trimming took 8 bases from V and 1 from J, leaving 6 bases between them. The CDR3 is 11 residues long. Germline lookup yields CDR1 MNHNS and CDR2 SASEGT.

The chain carries TRBV11-2 and TRBJ2-7; D gene ambiguous. Germline lookup yields CDR1 SGHAT and CDR2 FQNNGV. This CDR3 contains 13 residues. V gave up 4 bases and J gave up 2 bases, with 9 bases separating them. The CDR3, as DNA: TGTGCCAGCAGCTATAGCTTGGCCTACGAGCAGTACTTC. Protein sequence: CASSYSLAYEQYF.

V gene TRBV6-5 combines with J gene TRBJ2-2; TRBD2 might be the D (6 bases). Germline values: CDR1 MNHEY, CDR2 SVGAGI. The CDR3 has 16 amino acids. Deletions cut 4 bases from V and 0 bases from J, with 12 bases between. The CDR3 is CASSSRTTANTGELFF. DNA for the CDR3: TGTGCCAGCAGTTCCAGGACTACCGCGAACACCGGGGAGCTGTTTTTT.

CDR3: CASSLGGGAGNEQYF. In DNA form, the CDR3 reads TGTGCCAGCAGCTTGGGGGGGGGAGCGGGTAACGAGCAGTACTTC. The V gene is TRBV5-6, the J gene TRBJ2-7; 7 nucleotides match TRBD2. Germline assignment: CDR1 SGHDT and CDR2 YYEEEE. The CDR3 has 15 residues. The V segment lost 0 bases and the J segment 5 bases; nucleotides outside the gene matches: 8. Looking up the rest from reference TRBV5-6 and TRBJ2-7 gives the full variable domain: DAGVTQSPTHLIKTRGQQVTLRCSPKSGHDTVSWYQQALGQGPQFIFQYYEEEERQRGNFPDRFSGHQFPNYSSELNVNALLLGDSALYLCASSLGGGAGNEQYFGPGTRLTVT.

V gene TRBV7-2 combines with J gene TRBJ1-2; the match to TRBD1 covers 11 bases. CDR1 and CDR2 (germline): SGHTA, FQGNSA. J gave up 7 bases and V 4 bases, and 14 bases lay outside the gene matches. The CDR3 has 17 residues. The CDR3 loop is CASSSLTDRGPRSGYTF. The CDR3 nucleotides are TGTGCCAGCAGCTCACTCACGGACAGGGGGCCCCGGAGTGGCTACACCTTC.

This chain connects TRBV4-3 to TRBJ2-3; 13 nucleotides match TRBD2. Unmatched junction bases numbered 9, after V lost 1 base and J lost 8 bases. Germline V lookup: CDR1 LGHNA, CDR2 YSLEER. There are 17 residues in the CDR3. CDR3 residues: CASSQGLTSGGGGTQYF. The CDR3 DNA sequence: TGCGCCAGCAGCCAAGGGCTAACTAGCGGGGGGGGTGGTACGCAGTATTTT.

The V and J genes are TRBV5-4 and TRBJ2-1; TRBD1 agrees at 7 bases. Trimming at V came to 0 bases and at J to 2 bases, leaving 2 bases not matched to a gene. CDR1 is SGHNT, CDR2 YYREEE, per germline (reference sequence). The CDR3 is 15 amino acids. CDR3 DNA: TGTGCCAGCAGCTTGGGGGGGACAGCCTACAATGAGCAGTTCTTC. Encoded protein: CASSLGGTAYNEQFF.

This chain uses TRBV6-1 with TRBJ2-3; D is possibly TRBD2 (5 bases). This CDR3 has 15 amino acids. V lost 2 bases to trimming and J lost 2 bases, with 11 bases between them. CDR1 and CDR2 from the germline V gene are MNHNS and SASEGT. In DNA, the CDR3 is TGTGCCAGCAGTGAAATGAGGGCTAACACAGATACGCAGTATTTT. Residues: CASSEMRANTDTQYF.

In this sample, this clone turned up a few times. The chain recombines TRBV7-7 with TRBJ2-1; 8 bases agree with TRBD1. CDR1 and CDR2 from the germline V gene are SSHAT and FNYEAQ (reference sequence). With V trimmed by 5 bases and J by 7 bases, 10 bases remained unmatched. CDR3 size: 15 residues. The CDR3 sequence: CASSVQTGVDNEQFF. CDR3 DNA: TGTGCCAGCAGCGTGCAGACAGGGGTTGATAATGAGCAGTTCTTC.

Remarks on this clone: The junction and the germline gene differ at one end; a read error may be behind it. The rearrangement links TRBV6-4 to TRBJ2-2; TRBD2 matches at 10 bases. Germline-derived CDR1 and CDR2 are MRHNA and SNTAGT. There are 16 residues in the CDR3. CDR3 DNA sequence: TGTGCCAGCAGTGAAACTAGCGGGGCATACACCGGGGAGCCGTTTTTT. Amino acid sequence: CASSETSGAYTGEPFF.

The CDR3 nucleotides are TGCGCCAGCAGTAAAAAAGGAGGGGCGTACCAAGAGACCCAGTACTTC. Amino acids: CASSKKGGAYQETQYF. The chain joins TRBV10-1 to TRBJ2-5; possibly TRBD2 for D (6 bases). Germline loops: CDR1 WNHNN, CDR2 SYGVQD (reference sequence). V lost 5 bases to trimming and J lost 0 bases, with 16 bases between them. The CDR3 totals 16 residues.

This chain uses TRBV4-3 with TRBJ2-3; 10 nucleotides line up with TRBD2. J lost 2 bases, V lost 3 bases, and 14 bases had no gene match. This CDR3 spans 19 amino acids. Germline values: CDR1 LGHNA, CDR2 YSLEER. The CDR3 DNA reads as TGCGCCAGCAGCCACCAAATAGCGGGGGGCCAGATAAACACAGATACGCAGTATTTT. It specifies CASSHQIAGGQINTDTQYF.

V and J are TRBV2 and TRBJ2-5; a weak D match, TRBD1 (5 bases). The DNA end lines up better with TRBJ2-7; the J call may be wrong. The CDR3 runs to 13 residues. Per germline, CDR1 SNHLY and CDR2 FYNNEI. CDR3: CASSWGRSYEQYF. The CDR3 nucleotides read TGTGCCAGCTCATGGGGCAGATCCTACGAGCAGTACTTC.

CDR3 amino acids: CASSDPAYNTDTQYF. The CDR3, as DNA: TGTGCCAGCAGTGACCCAGCGTACAACACAGATACGCAGTATTTT. The chain carries TRBV25-1 and TRBJ2-3; D remains unclear. V lost 3 bases and J 2 bases, leaving 12 bases between the germline ends. The CDR3 loop spans 15 amino acids. The germline CDR1 and CDR2 sequences are MGHDK and SYGVNS. Complete variable domain (other parts from reference TRBV25-1 and TRBJ2-3): EADIYQTPRYLVIGTGKKITLECSQTMGHDKMYWYQQDPGMELHLIHYSYGVNSTEKGDLSSESTVSRIRTEHFPLTLESARPSHTSQYLCASSDPAYNTDTQYFGPGTRLTVL.

CDR3 sequence reads: CASRRQGAGTEAFF. The CDR3 DNA reads TGTGCCAGCAGGAGACAGGGGGCGGGCACTGAAGCTTTCTTT. The rearrangement links TRBV11-3 to TRBJ1-1; 10 bases match TRBD1. V shed 6 bases, J shed 4 bases, and the junction held 5 bases outside the gene matches. CDR1 is SGHNT, CDR2 YENEEA, per germline. CDR3 size: 14 residues. Full variable domain (missing parts from reference TRBV11-3 and TRBJ1-1): EAGVVQSPRYKIIEKKQPVAFWCNPISGHNTLYWYLQNLGQGPELLIRYENEEAVDDSQLPKDRFSAERLKGVDSTLKIQPAELGDSAVYLCASRRQGAGTEAFFGQGTRLTVV.

The chain links TRBV7-9 to TRBJ2-1; TRBD1 matches at 7 bases. The germline CDR1 and CDR2 sequences are SEHNR and FQNEAQ (reference sequence). After removal of 1 base from V and 6 bases from J, the junction contained 3 bases not matched to a gene. This CDR3 region has 14 residues. The CDR3, as DNA: TGTGCCAGCAGCTTAGGGGACAGAGGCAATGAGCAGTTCTTC. It yields the protein CASSLGDRGNEQFF.

The chain couples TRBV5-4 to TRBJ1-2; tentatively, D is TRBD1 (6 bases). CDR1 is SGHNT and CDR2 is YYREEE in the germline V gene (reference sequence). The CDR3 extends over 16 amino acids. V lost 1 base and J lost 5, with 18 bases in between. The CDR3 DNA is TGTGCCAGCAGCTTGCCAGGGACAAATACACCTTATGGCTACACCTTC. Its protein product is CASSLPGTNTPYGYTF.